This TCR beta chain was identified in a study of OX40 agonist ivuxolimab in advanced cancers. The overall study: Hepatocellular carcinoma, melanoma, renal cell or head and neck cancer affected the dose-escalation patients. General observations from the study: The authors also found low normalized T-cell clonal expansion in some nonresponders.

Here immunoSEQ multiplex PCR was the method, and the copy in TCRdb shows in-frame clones only, minus some. This table holds under 50,000 clones, 85% to 90% found once. Turning to this clone: As yet, its antigen is unknown.

The CDR3 loop spans 14 amino acids. J lost 6 bases, V lost 5 bases, and 7 bases had no gene match. Germline CDR1 MDHEN, CDR2 SYDVKM. The chain uses TRBV28 and TRBJ2-1; 7 bases agree with TRBD2. The receptor comes from an adult with an advanced solid tumor such as melanoma, head and neck, liver or kidney cancer. The source was CD4+ or CD8+ T cells sorted from blood, collected in a trial of the OX40 agonist ivuxolimab. The CDR3 region has the DNA TGTGCCAGCAGTCCCCCCGGACTAGTCAATGAGCAGTTCTTC. It codes for CASSPPGLVNEQFF.